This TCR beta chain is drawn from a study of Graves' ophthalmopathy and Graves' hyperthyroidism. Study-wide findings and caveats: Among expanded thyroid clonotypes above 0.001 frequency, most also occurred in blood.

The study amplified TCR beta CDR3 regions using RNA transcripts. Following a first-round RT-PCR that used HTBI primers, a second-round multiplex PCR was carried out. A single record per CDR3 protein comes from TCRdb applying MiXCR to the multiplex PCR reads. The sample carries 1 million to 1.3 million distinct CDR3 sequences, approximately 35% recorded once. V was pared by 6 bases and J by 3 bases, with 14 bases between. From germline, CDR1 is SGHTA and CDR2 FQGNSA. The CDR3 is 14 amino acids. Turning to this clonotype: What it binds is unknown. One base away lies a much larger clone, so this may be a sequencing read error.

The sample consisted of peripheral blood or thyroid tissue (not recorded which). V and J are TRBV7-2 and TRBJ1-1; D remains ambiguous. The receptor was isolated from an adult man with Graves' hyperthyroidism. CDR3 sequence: CASRRSSQDTEAFF. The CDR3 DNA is TGTGCCAGCAGACGTTCTAGTCAGGACACTGAAGCTTTCTTT.